These T cell receptor beta chains were read from a single sample in a study of OX40 agonist ivuxolimab in advanced cancers. Libraries were prepared by immunoSEQ multiplex PCR; TCRdb keeps only in-frame clonotypes and omits some of them. Among 20,000 or so clones listed, roughly 69% were seen once. The material was CD4+ or CD8+ T cells sorted from blood, obtained in a trial of the OX40 agonist ivuxolimab. Every receptor here comes from an adult with an advanced solid tumor such as melanoma, head and neck, liver or kidney cancer. CDR3s include the opening cysteine and the closing phenylalanine or tryptophan. The D gene is left open where the match is weak. Clone sizes are given selectively: once, few, many, or a class where the clone is expanded.

j_gene: TRBJ2-5
d_gene: TRBD1
v_gene: TRBV4-3
abundance: once
CDR3nt: TGCGCCAGCAGCCAAGGGGGGCCGCGAACAGGGGTTGCCCAAGAGACCCAGTACTTC
CDR3aa: CASSQGGPRTGVAQETQYF

j_gene: TRBJ2-5
d_gene: -
v_gene: TRBV28
abundance: once
CDR3nt: TGTGCCAACTCGCGAGGGGAGGCCGCGGATACCCAGTACTTC
CDR3aa: CANSRGEAADTQYF

j_gene: TRBJ2-3
d_gene: TRBD2
v_gene: TRBV5-5
abundance: -
CDR3nt: TGTGCCAGCAGCCCGGATTCCTTAGCGGGGCCTCAAACAGATACGCAGTATTTT
CDR3aa: CASSPDSLAGPQTDTQYF

j_gene: TRBJ1-2
d_gene: -
v_gene: TRBV5-1
abundance: -
CDR3nt: TGCGCCAGCAGCTTGGACAGCCCGCGGGGCTACACCTTC
CDR3aa: CASSLDSPRGYTF

j_gene: TRBJ2-7
d_gene: -
v_gene: TRBV5-1
abundance: -
CDR3nt: TGCGCCAGCAGCTTGGTATCCGGGAGTGTGGGCGAGCAGTACTTC
CDR3aa: CASSLVSGSVGEQYF

j_gene: TRBJ1-1
d_gene: -
v_gene: TRBV5-8
abundance: -
CDR3nt: TGTGCCAGCAGCATTGGGACGGTGAACACTGAAGCTTTCTTT
CDR3aa: CASSIGTVNTEAFF

j_gene: TRBJ2-3
d_gene: TRBD1
v_gene: TRBV19
abundance: -
CDR3nt: TGTGCCAGTAGTATAGATCCGACAGGGGTCACAGATACGCAGTATTTT
CDR3aa: CASSIDPTGVTDTQYF

j_gene: TRBJ2-3
d_gene: TRBD1
v_gene: TRBV19
abundance: -
CDR3nt: TGTGCCAGTAGTATAGGGTGGCAGGGGGCCGCAGATACGCAGTATTTT
CDR3aa: CASSIGWQGAADTQYF

j_gene: TRBJ2-7
d_gene: -
v_gene: TRBV4-3
abundance: -
CDR3nt: TGCGCCAGCAGCCAAGTAGTGACCTACGAGCAGTACTTC
CDR3aa: CASSQVVTYEQYF

j_gene: TRBJ1-1
d_gene: -
v_gene: TRBV2
abundance: -
CDR3nt: TGTGCCTGCCCTGGGCGGGGGGGCACTGAAGCTTTCTTT
CDR3aa: CACPGRGGTEAFF

j_gene: TRBJ1-2
d_gene: -
v_gene: TRBV20-1
abundance: -
CDR3nt: TGCAGTGCTCAGCCTGACGGCTACACCTTC
CDR3aa: CSAQPDGYTF

j_gene: TRBJ1-5
d_gene: -
v_gene: TRBV10-2
abundance: few
CDR3nt: TGCGCCAGCAGTGAGTCGGAGATCGGGCAGGCCCGACGTCAGCCCCAGCATTTT
CDR3aa: CASSESEIGQARRQPQHF

j_gene: TRBJ1-1
d_gene: -
v_gene: TRBV27
abundance: -
CDR3nt: TGTGCCAGCAGTCCTGAGAGGCAATTTTACACTGAAGCTTTCTTT
CDR3aa: CASSPERQFYTEAFF

j_gene: TRBJ1-2
d_gene: -
v_gene: TRBV25-1
abundance: -
CDR3nt: TGTGCCAGCAGTGAAGGGGGCATTATTGACTATGGCTACACCTTC
CDR3aa: CASSEGGIIDYGYTF

j_gene: TRBJ2-4
d_gene: -
v_gene: TRBV9
abundance: -
CDR3nt: TGTGCCAGCAGCCCCCTTGGGAGTGGGGAAAACATTCAGTACTTC
CDR3aa: CASSPLGSGENIQYF

j_gene: TRBJ1-1
d_gene: -
v_gene: TRBV19
abundance: -
CDR3nt: TGTGCCAGTATTCGGACCGGTGGGCAACGGAACACTGAAGCTTTCTTT
CDR3aa: CASIRTGGQRNTEAFF

j_gene: TRBJ1-2
d_gene: -
v_gene: TRBV12-2
abundance: few
CDR3nt: TGTGCAAGTCGCTTACGGACAGGGGATGGCTACACCTTC
CDR3aa: CASRLRTGDGYTF

j_gene: TRBJ1-5
d_gene: -
v_gene: TRBV28
abundance: -
CDR3nt: TGTGCCACAGGCCCTGGGCAGCCCCAGCATTTT
CDR3aa: CATGPGQPQHF

j_gene: TRBJ2-7
d_gene: TRBD1
v_gene: TRBV4-1
abundance: -
CDR3nt: TGCGCCAGCAGTCGCACGGGACAGAGCGAGCAGTACTTC
CDR3aa: CASSRTGQSEQYF

j_gene: TRBJ2-3
d_gene: -
v_gene: TRBV6-5
abundance: -
CDR3nt: TGTGCCAGCACCTCCCGGACTAGCACAGATACGCAGTATTTT
CDR3aa: CASTSRTSTDTQYF

j_gene: TRBJ2-3
d_gene: TRBD2
v_gene: TRBV4-3
abundance: -
CDR3nt: TGCGCCAGCAGCCAAGATCGCCCGGGGGGGAACACAGATACGCAGTATTTT
CDR3aa: CASSQDRPGGNTDTQYF

j_gene: TRBJ2-2
d_gene: -
v_gene: TRBV9
abundance: few
CDR3nt: TGTGCCAGCAGCGCCACGGGCGGGGACTACACCGGGGAGCTGTTTTTT
CDR3aa: CASSATGGDYTGELFF

j_gene: TRBJ1-1
d_gene: -
v_gene: TRBV5-1
abundance: few
CDR3nt: TGCGCCAGCAGCTTCCAGGGATGGACTGAAGCTTTCTTT
CDR3aa: CASSFQGWTEAFF

j_gene: TRBJ2-7
d_gene: -
v_gene: TRBV21-1
abundance: -
CDR3nt: -
CDR3aa: CASSKVGGGSYEQYF

j_gene: TRBJ1-3
d_gene: TRBD1
v_gene: TRBV7-9
abundance: once
CDR3nt: TGTGCCAGCAGCTTACCTTCAGGGGGCGCTTCTGGAAACACCATATATTTT
CDR3aa: CASSLPSGGASGNTIYF

j_gene: TRBJ2-2
d_gene: -
v_gene: TRBV6-4
abundance: -
CDR3nt: TGTGCCAGCAGCGCGGAGGGTACGTTGATCCGGGAGCTGTTTTTT
CDR3aa: CASSAEGTLIRELFF

j_gene: TRBJ2-7
d_gene: -
v_gene: TRBV4-3
abundance: once
CDR3nt: TGCGCCAGCAGCCCGGGATTGGGTTCCTACGAGCAGTACTTC
CDR3aa: CASSPGLGSYEQYF

j_gene: TRBJ2-1
d_gene: -
v_gene: TRBV19
abundance: -
CDR3nt: TGTGCCAGTAGTATGGACCACAATGAGCAGTTCTTC
CDR3aa: CASSMDHNEQFF

j_gene: TRBJ1-2
d_gene: -
v_gene: TRBV29-1
abundance: -
CDR3nt: TGCAGCGTTGAAGAAGGGGGATGGATTGGACATCGCTATGGCTACACCTTC
CDR3aa: CSVEEGGWIGHRYGYTF

j_gene: TRBJ1-4
d_gene: TRBD1
v_gene: TRBV7-9
abundance: few
CDR3nt: TGTGCCAGCACCTCTATGACAGGGGGTGAAAAACTGTTTTTT
CDR3aa: CASTSMTGGEKLFF

j_gene: TRBJ2-3
d_gene: -
v_gene: TRBV2
abundance: once
CDR3nt: TGTGCCAGCAGTGAGATAGGGGGTACCACAGATACGCAGTATTTT
CDR3aa: CASSEIGGTTDTQYF

j_gene: TRBJ2-4
d_gene: -
v_gene: TRBV9
abundance: few
CDR3nt: TGTGCCAGCAGCGTAGGAGCGGATAACATTCAGTACTTC
CDR3aa: CASSVGADNIQYF

j_gene: TRBJ1-3
d_gene: TRBD1
v_gene: TRBV4-1
abundance: -
CDR3nt: TGCGCCAGCCGCGGACAGGTGAGCTCTGGAAACACCATATATTTT
CDR3aa: CASRGQVSSGNTIYF

j_gene: TRBJ2-6
d_gene: -
v_gene: TRBV27
abundance: -
CDR3nt: TGTGCCAGCACCCGGACATTCCAATCTGGGGCCAACGTCCTGACTTTC
CDR3aa: CASTRTFQSGANVLTF

j_gene: TRBJ2-2
d_gene: TRBD1
v_gene: TRBV19
abundance: -
CDR3nt: TGTGCCAGCTGGAATAGTGACAGGGGAAACACCGGGGAGCTGTTTTTT
CDR3aa: CASWNSDRGNTGELFF

j_gene: TRBJ1-5
d_gene: -
v_gene: TRBV19
abundance: -
CDR3nt: TGTGCCAGTAGTAGGGAGGTATATCAGCCCCAGCATTTT
CDR3aa: CASSREVYQPQHF

j_gene: TRBJ2-7
d_gene: -
v_gene: TRBV28
abundance: -
CDR3nt: TGTGCCAGCAGTTTAGTGGGGGGTTCCTACGAGCAGTACTTC
CDR3aa: CASSLVGGSYEQYF

j_gene: TRBJ2-1
d_gene: TRBD2
v_gene: TRBV4-1
abundance: -
CDR3nt: TGCGCCAGCAGCCCGAGTGGGGGGGGCTACAATGAGCAGTTCTTC
CDR3aa: CASSPSGGGYNEQFF

j_gene: TRBJ2-5
d_gene: TRBD2
v_gene: TRBV30
abundance: -
CDR3nt: TGTGCCTGGAGTAGGGGCGGGAGCATCCAAGAGACCCAGTACTTC
CDR3aa: CAWSRGGSIQETQYF

j_gene: TRBJ1-4
d_gene: -
v_gene: TRBV10-3
abundance: -
CDR3nt: TGTGCCAGCGGCGCCGGGACCGAAAACCCAACTAATGAAAAACTGTTTTTT
CDR3aa: CASGAGTENPTNEKLFF

j_gene: TRBJ2-7
d_gene: TRBD1
v_gene: TRBV30
abundance: -
CDR3nt: TGTGCCTGGAGTTTTCCGGGACAGGGGACCTACGAGCAGTACTTC
CDR3aa: CAWSFPGQGTYEQYF